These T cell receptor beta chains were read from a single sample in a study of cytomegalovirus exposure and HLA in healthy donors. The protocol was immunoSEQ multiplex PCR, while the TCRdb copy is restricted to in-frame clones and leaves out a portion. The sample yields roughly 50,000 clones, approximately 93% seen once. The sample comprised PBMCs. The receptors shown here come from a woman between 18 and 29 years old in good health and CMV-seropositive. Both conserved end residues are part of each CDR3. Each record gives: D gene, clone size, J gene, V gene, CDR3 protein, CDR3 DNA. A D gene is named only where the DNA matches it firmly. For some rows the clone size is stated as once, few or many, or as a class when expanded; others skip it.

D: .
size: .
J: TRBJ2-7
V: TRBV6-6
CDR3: CASSYTGYEQYF
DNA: TGTGCCAGCAGTTATACGGGTTACGAGCAGTACTTC

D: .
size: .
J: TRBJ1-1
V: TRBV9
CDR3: CASSEAGRNTEAFF
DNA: TGTGCCAGCAGTGAGGCGGGTAGAAACACTGAAGCTTTCTTT

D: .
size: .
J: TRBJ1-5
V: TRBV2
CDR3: CASRHWDFSNQPQHF
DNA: TGTGCCAGCAGACACTGGGACTTTAGCAATCAGCCCCAGCATTTT

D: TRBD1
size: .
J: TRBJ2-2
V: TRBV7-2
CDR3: CASSSVRGQTAGELFF
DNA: TGTGCCAGCAGCTCCGTGAGGGGGCAAACAGCCGGGGAGCTGTTTTTT

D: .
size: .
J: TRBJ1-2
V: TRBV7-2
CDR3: CASSGLEVRFYGYTF
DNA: TGTGCCAGCAGCGGGTTAGAGGTTCGTTTCTATGGCTACACCTTC

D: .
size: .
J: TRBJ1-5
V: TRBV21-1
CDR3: CASPSGGQPQHF
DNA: TGTGCCAGCCCTTCGGGGGGTCAGCCCCAGCATTTT

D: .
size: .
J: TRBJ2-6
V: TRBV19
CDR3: CASSMSGLHDSGANVLTF
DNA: TGTGCCAGTAGTATGTCGGGACTCCACGACTCTGGGGCCAACGTCCTGACTTTC

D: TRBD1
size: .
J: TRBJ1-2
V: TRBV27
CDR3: CASRRTGSTGYTF
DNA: TGTGCCAGCAGAAGGACAGGGTCGACTGGCTACACCTTC

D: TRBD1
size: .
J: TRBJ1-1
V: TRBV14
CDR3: CASSELGDRLAEAFF
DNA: TGTGCCAGCAGCGAACTAGGGGACAGACTAGCTGAAGCTTTCTTT

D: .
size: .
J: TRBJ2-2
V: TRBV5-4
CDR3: CASRDLRDKGTGELFF
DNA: TGTGCCAGCAGGGACCTCCGGGACAAGGGCACCGGGGAGCTGTTTTTT

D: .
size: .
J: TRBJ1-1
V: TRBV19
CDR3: CASSIAPTGRDTEAFF
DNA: TGTGCCAGTAGTATAGCTCCCACAGGGCGCGACACTGAAGCTTTCTTT

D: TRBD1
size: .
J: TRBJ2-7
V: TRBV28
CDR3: CASRDRYVDYEQYF
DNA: TGTGCCAGCAGGGACAGGTATGTCGACTACGAGCAGTACTTC

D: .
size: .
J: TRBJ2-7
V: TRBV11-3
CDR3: CASSLETGSSYEQYF
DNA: TGTGCCAGCAGCTTAGAAACAGGCTCGTCCTACGAGCAGTACTTC

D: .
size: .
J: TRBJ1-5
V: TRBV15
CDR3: CATSRDQAYSNQPQHF
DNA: TGTGCCACCAGCAGAGATCAGGCTTATAGCAATCAGCCCCAGCATTTT

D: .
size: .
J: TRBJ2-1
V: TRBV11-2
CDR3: CASSPEGGGYNEQFF
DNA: TGTGCCAGCAGCCCCGAGGGGGGGGGCTACAATGAGCAGTTCTTC

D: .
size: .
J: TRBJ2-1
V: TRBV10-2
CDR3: CASSDTPKQGNEQFF
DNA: TGCGCCAGCAGTGACACCCCCAAGCAGGGAAATGAGCAGTTCTTC

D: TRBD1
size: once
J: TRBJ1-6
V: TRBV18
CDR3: CASSPETGGNSPLHF
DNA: TGTGCCAGCTCACCAGAGACAGGGGGGAATTCACCCCTCCACTTT

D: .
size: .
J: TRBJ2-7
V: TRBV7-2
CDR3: CASSFDAPSGEQYF
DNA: TGTGCCAGCAGCTTCGACGCCCCTAGTGGCGAGCAGTACTTC

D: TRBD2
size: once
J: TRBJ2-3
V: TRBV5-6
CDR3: CASSLGGGGTDTQYF
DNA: TGTGCCAGCAGCTTGGGCGGGGGTGGCACAGATACGCAGTATTTT

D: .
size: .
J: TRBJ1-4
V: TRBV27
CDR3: CASSLQGLANEKLFF
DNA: TGTGCCAGCAGCCTCCAGGGTTTAGCTAATGAAAAACTGTTTTTT

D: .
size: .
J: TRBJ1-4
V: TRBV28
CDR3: CASRDGVPNEKLFF
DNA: TGTGCCAGCAGAGACGGGGTACCTAATGAAAAACTGTTTTTT

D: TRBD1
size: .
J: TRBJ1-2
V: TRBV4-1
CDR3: CASSQVSGGNYGYTF
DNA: TGCGCCAGCAGCCAAGTCTCAGGGGGGAACTATGGCTACACCTTC

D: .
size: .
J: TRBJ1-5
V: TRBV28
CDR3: CASSTGQFSNQPQHF
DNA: TGTGCCAGCAGCACTGGACAGTTTAGCAATCAGCCCCAGCATTTT

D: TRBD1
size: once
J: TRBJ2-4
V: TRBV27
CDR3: CASSRKHPQGAVAKNIQYF
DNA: TGTGCCAGCAGTCGCAAACATCCACAGGGGGCAGTAGCCAAAAACATTCAGTACTTC

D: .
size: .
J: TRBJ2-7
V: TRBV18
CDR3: CASSYGGGRSYEQYF
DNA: TGTGCCAGCTCATATGGGGGGGGCCGATCCTACGAGCAGTACTTC

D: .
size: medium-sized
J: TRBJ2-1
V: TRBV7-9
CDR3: CASSLRTDQYNEQFF
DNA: TGTGCCAGCAGCTTACGGACAGATCAATACAATGAGCAGTTCTTC

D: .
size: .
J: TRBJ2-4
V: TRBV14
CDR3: CASSHIREGNIQYF
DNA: TGTGCCAGCAGCCATATAAGAGAGGGAAACATTCAGTACTTC

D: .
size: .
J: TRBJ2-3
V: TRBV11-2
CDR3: CASSYQTGRSDTQYF
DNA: TGTGCCAGCAGCTATCAGACAGGGAGGTCAGATACGCAGTATTTT

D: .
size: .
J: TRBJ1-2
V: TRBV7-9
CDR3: CASSPLGGGNYGYTF
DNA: TGTGCCAGCAGCCCCCTGGGCGGGGGTAACTATGGCTACACCTTC

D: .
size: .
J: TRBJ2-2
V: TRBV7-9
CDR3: CASSPVLGAGGPGELFF
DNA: TGTGCCAGCAGCCCAGTACTGGGAGCAGGTGGCCCCGGGGAGCTGTTTTTT

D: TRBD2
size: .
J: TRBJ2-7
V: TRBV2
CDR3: CASSVLAGGPSTTGEQYF
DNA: TGTGCCAGCAGTGTACTGGCGGGGGGGCCGAGTACTACGGGCGAGCAGTACTTC

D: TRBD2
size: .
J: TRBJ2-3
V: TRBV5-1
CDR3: CASSKSIRGVGDTDTQYF
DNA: TGCGCCAGCAGCAAATCTATCCGGGGGGTAGGTGACACAGATACGCAGTATTTT

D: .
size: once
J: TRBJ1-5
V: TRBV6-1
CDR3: CASVPVGNQPQHF
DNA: TGTGCCAGCGTCCCAGTCGGCAATCAGCCCCAGCATTTT

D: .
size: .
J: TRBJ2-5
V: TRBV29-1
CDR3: CSVEGPTGAETQYF
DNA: TGCAGCGTTGAAGGCCCGACAGGCGCGGAGACCCAGTACTTC

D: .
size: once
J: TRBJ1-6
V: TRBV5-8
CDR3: CASRSRSYNSPLHF
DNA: TGTGCCAGCAGGAGTCGCTCCTATAATTCACCCCTCCACTTT

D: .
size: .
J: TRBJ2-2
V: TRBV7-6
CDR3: CASSPVVNTGELFF
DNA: TGTGCCAGCAGCCCCGTCGTAAACACCGGGGAGCTGTTTTTT

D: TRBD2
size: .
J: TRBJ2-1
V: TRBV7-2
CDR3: CASSLWLAVEQFF
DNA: TGTGCCAGCAGCTTATGGCTAGCGGTTGAGCAGTTCTTC

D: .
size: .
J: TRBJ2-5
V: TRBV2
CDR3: CASSARETQYF
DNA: TGTGCCAGCAGCGCGAGAGAGACCCAGTACTTC

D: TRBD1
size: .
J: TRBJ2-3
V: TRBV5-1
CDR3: CASSLGQGADTQYF
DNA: TGCGCCAGCAGCTTAGGACAGGGCGCAGATACGCAGTATTTT

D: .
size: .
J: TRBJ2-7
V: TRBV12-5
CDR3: CASAPRGSPYEQYF
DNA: TGTGCTAGTGCGCCACGAGGGAGTCCCTACGAGCAGTACTTC

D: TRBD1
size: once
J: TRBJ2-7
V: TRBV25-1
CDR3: CASSEGTGEYEQYF
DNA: TGTGCCAGCAGTGAAGGGACAGGGGAATACGAGCAGTACTTC

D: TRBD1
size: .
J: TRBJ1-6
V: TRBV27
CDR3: CASSSGTGGNSPLHF
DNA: TGTGCCAGCAGTTCAGGGACAGGGGGTAATTCACCCCTCCACTTT

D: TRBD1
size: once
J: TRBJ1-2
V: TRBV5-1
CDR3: CASSWGQGLGDYGYTF
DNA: TGCGCCAGCAGCTGGGGACAGGGACTCGGGGACTATGGCTACACCTTC

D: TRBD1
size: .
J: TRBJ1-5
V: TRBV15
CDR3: CATSSGRRTGNQPQHF
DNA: TGTGCCACCAGCAGCGGCCGGAGGACAGGGAATCAGCCCCAGCATTTT

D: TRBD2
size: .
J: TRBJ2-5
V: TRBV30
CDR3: CAWSGLAMQETQYF
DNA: TGTGCCTGGAGTGGACTAGCGATGCAAGAGACCCAGTACTTC

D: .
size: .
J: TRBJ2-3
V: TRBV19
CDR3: CASSLRGSGDTQYF
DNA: TGTGCCAGTAGTCTACGGGGAAGTGGAGATACGCAGTATTTT

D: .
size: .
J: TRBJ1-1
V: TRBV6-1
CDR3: CASSLTVSTEAFF
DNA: TGTGCCAGCAGTTTGACAGTATCCACTGAAGCTTTCTTT

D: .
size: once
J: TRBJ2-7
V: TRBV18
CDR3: CASSPRAAAPSYEQYF
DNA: TGTGCCAGCTCACCGAGGGCGGCAGCGCCTTCCTACGAGCAGTACTTC

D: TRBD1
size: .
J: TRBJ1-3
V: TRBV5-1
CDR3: CASSFAGQGFGNTIYF
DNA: TGCGCCAGCAGCTTCGCGGGACAGGGGTTTGGAAACACCATATATTTT

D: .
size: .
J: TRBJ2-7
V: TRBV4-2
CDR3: CASSLQQGYEQYF
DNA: TGTGCCAGCAGCCTACAACAGGGATACGAGCAGTACTTC

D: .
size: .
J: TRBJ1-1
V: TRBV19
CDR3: CASSIDWNTEAFF
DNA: TGTGCCAGTAGTATAGACTGGAACACTGAAGCTTTCTTT

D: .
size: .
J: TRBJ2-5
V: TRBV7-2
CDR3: CASSLAATKETQYF
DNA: TGTGCCAGCAGCTTGGCGGCTACAAAAGAGACCCAGTACTTC